One sample yielded the 4 T cell receptor beta chains listed below, sequenced in a study of breast tumors, draining lymph nodes, adjacent tissues. Samples came from axillary lymph nodes draining the breast cancer. From the multiplex PCR reads, TCRdb called clonotypes with MiXCR, one entry per CDR3 protein. The sample includes 150,000 to 250,000 distinct CDR3 sequences, approximately 30% of them seen just once. Sequencing was performed on axillary lymph node tissue. Receptor source: a female donor with breast cancer. Some clones in this sample may be carry-over from other donors' samples.

The chain joins TRBV11-3 to TRBJ2-5, with 9 bases that match TRBD2. This CDR3 is built from 15 residues. V shed 4 bases and J 5 bases; nucleotides not matched to a gene: 8. Germline CDR1 SGHNT, CDR2 YENEEA. DNA for the CDR3: TGTGCCAGCAGCTCGAAAGCGGGGGGCAGGGAGACCCAGTACTTC. As protein: CASSSKAGGRETQYF.

This clonotype appeared many times. The chain uses TRBV6-2 or TRBV6-3 and TRBJ2-5; D is unclear. V was pared by 0 bases and J by 3 bases, with 11 bases between. The CDR3 length is 15 residues. Germline values: CDR1 MNHEY, CDR2 SVGEGT. The CDR3 sequence: CASSYSIFAEETQYF. The CDR3 bases are TGTGCCAGCAGTTACTCGATTTTTGCGGAAGAGACCCAGTACTTC.

The chain links TRBV29-1 to TRBJ1-5; D call uncertain. Per the germline V gene, CDR1 is SQVTM and CDR2 is ANQGSEA. The CDR3 length is 14 residues. Trimming took off 6 bases at V and 10 bases at J, with 22 bases between the two ends. In nucleotides, the CDR3 is TGCAGCGTAGGCGATTTGACTAGCGGGAGTCCCCAGCATTTT. Protein: CSVGDLTSGSPQHF.

The count of this clonotype is one. This rearrangement joins TRBV30 to TRBJ1-4, with TRBD1 as a possible D gene (5 bases). Per germline, CDR1 GTSNPN and CDR2 SVGIG (reference sequence). CDR3 size: 17 residues. Trimming took 7 bases from V and 5 from J, leaving 26 bases between them. The CDR3 coding sequence is TGTGCCTCCCCGGCCGCGGGGACCGGGGAGGTCAATGAAAAACTGTTTTTT. This codes for CASPAAGTGEVNEKLFF.